The subject of this entry is one TCR beta chain. The target antigen is unknown. The sample belongs to a study of cytomegalovirus exposure and HLA in healthy donors. Overall study results and limits: The authors listed 150 to 200 TCR beta chains as cytomegalovirus-associated.

This CDR3 comprises 14 residues. Trimming shortened V by 4 bases and J by 5 bases, and 14 bases separated the two germline ends. Germline V gene lookup returns CDR1 SGDLS and CDR2 YYNGEE. Only in-frame clones appear in the TCRdb table, and some are missing; sequencing was by immunoSEQ multiplex PCR. In the table there are roughly 240,000 clones, about 87% of which are singletons. The receptor was derived from a man younger than 30 in good health and CMV-seronegative. Sequenced material: PBMCs. The chain links TRBV9 to TRBJ2-3, with D possibly being TRBD2 (7 bases). CDR3 protein: CASSLRGGGDTQYF. As DNA, the CDR3 is TGTGCCAGCAGCCTAAGGGGGGGCGGAGATACGCAGTATTTT.